This T cell receptor (beta chain) stems from a study of cytomegalovirus exposure and HLA in healthy donors. This CDR3 has 18 amino acids. Germline CDR1 reads SGHNT; CDR2 reads YYREEE (reference sequence). Trimming removed 4 bases from V and 4 bases from J, with 26 bases in between. Use of 60 Vbeta and 13 Jbeta primers characterized the PCR. Produced via immunoSEQ multiplex PCR; TCRdb's table is partial and in-frame only. Of about 120,000 clones detected, 65% to 80% appear once; the ten largest clones hold about 5.8%. Study-wide findings and caveats: Most TCR sequences showed up rarely, but some public TCRs showed up in many donors. With later analysis, a missense DCLRE1C variant became linked to TCR beta V- and J-gene trimming.

On this clone: The target antigen is unknown.

The chain couples TRBV5-4 to TRBJ1-1, with a possible D match to TRBD1 (6 bases). Source material: PBMCs. The TCR was taken from a young man in good health and CMV-seropositive. For the CDR3, the DNA is TGTGCCAGCAGCCACCGCATGTGGGGGCGAGTTGGGAGCACTGAAGCTTTCTTT. Residues: CASSHRMWGRVGSTEAFF.